This record covers a single TCR beta chain. Peripheral blood CD8+ and CD4+ T cells were profiled by TCR beta sequencing. This record comes from a study of CD8 T cells in Susac syndrome. Random hexamers primed reverse transcription of about 0.5 to 1 ug RNA. In TCRdb, the immunoSEQ multiplex PCR reads were re-called with MiXCR into one record per CDR3 protein. Of about 120,000 distinct CDR3 sequences listed, 90% to 95% are singletons. The CDR3 extends over 19 amino acids. Germline V gene sequence: CDR1 SEHNR, CDR2 FQNEAQ (reference sequence). The V end was cut by 5 bases, the J end by 2 bases, with 27 bases between.

The sample taken for sequencing was CD4+ T cells from PBMCs. V usage is TRBV7-9 and J usage is TRBJ1-1, with TRBD1 as a possible D gene (6 bases). The receptor comes from a human donor with multiple sclerosis. The CDR3 DNA follows: TGTGCCAGCAGCCCCTACTGGGGGTCCGGGACCAGGGGAAACACTGAAGCTTTCTTT. Protein product: CASSPYWGSGTRGNTEAFF.